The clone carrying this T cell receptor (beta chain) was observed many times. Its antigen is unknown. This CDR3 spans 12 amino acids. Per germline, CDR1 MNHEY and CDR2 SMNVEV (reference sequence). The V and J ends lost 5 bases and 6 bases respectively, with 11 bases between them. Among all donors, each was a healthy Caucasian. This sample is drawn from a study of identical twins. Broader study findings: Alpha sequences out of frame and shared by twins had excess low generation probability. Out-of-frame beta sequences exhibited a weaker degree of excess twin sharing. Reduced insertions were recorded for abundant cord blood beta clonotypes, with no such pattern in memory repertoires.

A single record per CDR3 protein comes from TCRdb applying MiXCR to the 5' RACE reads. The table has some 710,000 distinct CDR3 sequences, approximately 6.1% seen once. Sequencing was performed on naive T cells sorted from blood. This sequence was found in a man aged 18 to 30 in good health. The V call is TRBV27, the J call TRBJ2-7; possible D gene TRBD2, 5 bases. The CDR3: CASSHGLSEQYF. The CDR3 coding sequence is TGTGCCAGCAGTCACGGACTGAGCGAGCAGTACTTC.